This T cell receptor beta chain was retrieved from a study of tumor and adjacent non-tumor tissue in lung cancer. Overall study: Each sample yielded 4 million to 4.5 million productive TCRbeta reads on average.

The template was RNA from unsorted bulk tissue. The library came from three nested PCR rounds adapted from ARM-PCR protocols. One entry per CDR3 protein results from TCRdb running MiXCR on the multiplex PCR reads. The sample records approximately 120,000 distinct CDR3 sequences, more than 70% being singletons. CDR1 is LGHNA and CDR2 is YSLEER in the germline V gene. There are 18 residues in the CDR3. J was trimmed by 5 bases and V by 0 bases; bases with no gene match: 10. A word on this clonotype: Its specificity is not known. This clone may be a read error of a much larger clone one base away.

General study findings and limits: Tumor repertoires had a smaller top 100 clone share than normal lung.

The TCR sequence derives from an older woman with non-small cell lung cancer. V gene TRBV4-3 combines with J gene TRBJ2-7; TRBD2 agrees at 13 bases. Sequenced input: lung tumor tissue. DNA of the CDR3: TGCGCCAGCAGCCAAGATGCGGGACTAGCGGGACGGCGCAACGAGCAGTACTTC. This sequence encodes CASSQDAGLAGRRNEQYF.